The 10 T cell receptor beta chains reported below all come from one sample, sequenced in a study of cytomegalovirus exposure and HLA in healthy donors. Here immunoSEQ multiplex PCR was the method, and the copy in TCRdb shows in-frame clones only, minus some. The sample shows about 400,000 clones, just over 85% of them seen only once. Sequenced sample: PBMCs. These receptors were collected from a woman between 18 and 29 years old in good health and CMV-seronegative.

The CDR3 bases are TGCGCCAGCAGCTCGGACCCGGGGGAGACCCAGTACTTC. Translating it yields CASSSDPGETQYF. This sequence joins TRBV5-1 and TRBJ2-5; perhaps TRBD2 as D (5 bases). Trimming removed 3 bases from V and 5 bases from J, with 11 bases in between. The length of the CDR3 is 13 residues. Germline V gene sequence: CDR1 SGHRS, CDR2 YFSETQ.

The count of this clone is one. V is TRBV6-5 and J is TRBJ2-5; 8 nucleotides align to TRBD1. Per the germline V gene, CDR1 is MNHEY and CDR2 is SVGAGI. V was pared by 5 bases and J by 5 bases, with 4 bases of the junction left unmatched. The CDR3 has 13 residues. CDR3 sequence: CASSVQGGETQYF. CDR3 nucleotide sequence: TGTGCCAGCAGTGTACAGGGGGGCGAGACCCAGTACTTC.

CDR3 protein: CASSRGTSGEGVQYF. The CDR3, as DNA: TGTGCCAGCTCACGAGGGACTAGCGGAGAGGGGGTCCAGTACTTC. The rearrangement links TRBV18 to TRBJ2-5, with 11 bases aligning to TRBD2. Trimming cost V 4 bases and J 10 bases; bases outside gene matches: 11. CDR1 and CDR2 from the germline V gene are KGHSH and LQKENI. The CDR3 is 15 residues long.

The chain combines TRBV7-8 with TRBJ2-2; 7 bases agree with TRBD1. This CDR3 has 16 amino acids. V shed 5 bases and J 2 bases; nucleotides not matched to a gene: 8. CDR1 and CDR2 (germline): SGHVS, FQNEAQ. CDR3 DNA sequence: TGTGCCAGCAGCCCCCGGACAGGAGCCAACACCGGGGAGCTGTTTTTT. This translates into CASSPRTGANTGELFF.

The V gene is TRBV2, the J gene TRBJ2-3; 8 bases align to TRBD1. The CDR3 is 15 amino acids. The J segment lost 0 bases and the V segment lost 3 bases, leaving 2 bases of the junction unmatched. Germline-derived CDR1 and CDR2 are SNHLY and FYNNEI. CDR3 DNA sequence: TGTGCCAGCAGTGATACAGGGGGTAGCACAGATACGCAGTATTTT. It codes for CASSDTGGSTDTQYF.

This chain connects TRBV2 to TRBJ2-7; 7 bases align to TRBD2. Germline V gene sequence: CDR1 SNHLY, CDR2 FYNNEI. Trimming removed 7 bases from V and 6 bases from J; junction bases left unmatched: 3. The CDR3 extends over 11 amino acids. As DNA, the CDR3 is TGTGCCAGCATATCGGGGGGCGAGCAGTACTTC. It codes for CASISGGEQYF.

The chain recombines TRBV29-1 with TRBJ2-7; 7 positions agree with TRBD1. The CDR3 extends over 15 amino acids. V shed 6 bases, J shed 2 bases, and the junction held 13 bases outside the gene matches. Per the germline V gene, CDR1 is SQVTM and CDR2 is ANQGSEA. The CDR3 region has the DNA TGCAGCGTCCTGTCCAGGACAGGAAACCCCTACGAGCAGTACTTC. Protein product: CSVLSRTGNPYEQYF.

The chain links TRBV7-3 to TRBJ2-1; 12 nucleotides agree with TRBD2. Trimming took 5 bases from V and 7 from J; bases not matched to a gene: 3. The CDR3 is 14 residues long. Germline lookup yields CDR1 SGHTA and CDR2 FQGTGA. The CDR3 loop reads CASSPGTSGNEQFF. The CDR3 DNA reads TGTGCCAGCAGCCCAGGGACTAGCGGGAATGAGCAGTTCTTC.

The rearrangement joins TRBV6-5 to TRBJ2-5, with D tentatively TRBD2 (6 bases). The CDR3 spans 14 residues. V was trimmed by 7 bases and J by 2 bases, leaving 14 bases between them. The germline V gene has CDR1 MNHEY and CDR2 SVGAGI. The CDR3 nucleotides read TGTGCCAGCATGACGGGAGCTACGCAAGAGACCCAGTACTTC. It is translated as CASMTGATQETQYF.

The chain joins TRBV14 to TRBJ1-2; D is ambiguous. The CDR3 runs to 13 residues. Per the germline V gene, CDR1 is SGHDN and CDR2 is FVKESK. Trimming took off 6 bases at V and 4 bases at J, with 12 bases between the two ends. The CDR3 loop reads CASSFNAFYGYTF. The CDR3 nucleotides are TGTGCCAGCAGTTTTAACGCGTTCTATGGCTACACCTTC.